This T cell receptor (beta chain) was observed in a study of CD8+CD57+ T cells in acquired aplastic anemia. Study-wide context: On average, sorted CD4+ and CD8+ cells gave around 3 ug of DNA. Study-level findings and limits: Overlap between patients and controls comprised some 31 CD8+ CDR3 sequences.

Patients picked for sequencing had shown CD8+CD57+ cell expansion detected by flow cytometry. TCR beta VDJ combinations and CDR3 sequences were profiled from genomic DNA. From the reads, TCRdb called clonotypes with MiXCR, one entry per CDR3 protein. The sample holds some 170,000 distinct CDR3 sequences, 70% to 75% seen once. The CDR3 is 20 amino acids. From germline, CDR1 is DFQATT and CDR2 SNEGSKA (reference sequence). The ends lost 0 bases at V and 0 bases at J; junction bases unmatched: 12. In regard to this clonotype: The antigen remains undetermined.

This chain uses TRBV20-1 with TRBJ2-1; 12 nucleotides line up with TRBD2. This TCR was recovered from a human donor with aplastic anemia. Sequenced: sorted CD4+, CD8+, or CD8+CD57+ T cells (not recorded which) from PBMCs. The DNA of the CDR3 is TGCAGTGCTAGAGATCAGTTCGGGACTAGCGGGCCGAGCTCCTACAATGAGCAGTTCTTC. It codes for CSARDQFGTSGPSSYNEQFF.